The 26 T cell receptor beta chains below come from one sample, sequenced in a study of CD8+ T cells in alopecia areata. After isolation, RNA underwent reverse transcription to generate cDNA as the sequencing template. Using immunoSEQ multiplex PCR, the repertoire was profiled, and TCRdb retains in-frame clones only, with some absent. The sample carries roughly 200,000 clones, approximately 62% recorded once. Sample: CD4+ T cells sorted from blood, taken at week 0. These receptors came from a human donor with alopecia areata.

This clone appeared a few times. The chain recombines TRBV5-6 with TRBJ2-2, with unresolved D. The CDR3 consists of 14 residues. Trimming took off 3 bases at V and 7 bases at J, with 13 bases between the two ends. From germline, CDR1 is SGHDT and CDR2 YYEEEE. CDR3 region: CASSSRADYGELFF. CDR3 nucleotide sequence: TGTGCCAGCAGCTCCCGGGCCGATTACGGGGAGCTGTTTTTT. The whole variable domain, filled in from reference TRBV5-6 and TRBJ2-2, reads DAGVTQSPTHLIKTRGQQVTLRCSPKSGHDTVSWYQQALGQGPQFIFQYYEEEERQRGNFPDRFSGHQFPNYSSELNVNALLLGDSALYLCASSSRADYGELFFGEGSRLTVL.

The CDR3 loop is CASSFRLGVNEKLFF. DNA of the CDR3: TGTGCCAGCAGCTTCAGGCTGGGGGTTAATGAAAAACTGTTTTTT. This chain connects TRBV7-2 to TRBJ1-4; D is perhaps TRBD1 (5 bases). Per germline, CDR1 SGHTA and CDR2 FQGNSA. The CDR3 consists of 15 residues. Trimming took off 3 bases at V and 4 bases at J, with 12 bases between the two ends.

V gene TRBV30 combines with J gene TRBJ2-3; 13 bases align to TRBD2. The CDR3 is made up of 16 amino acids. V dropped 0 bases and J dropped 3; count of bases not matched to a gene: 3. Germline values: CDR1 GTSNPN, CDR2 SVGIG (reference sequence). The CDR3 DNA reads TGTGCCTGGAGTGTACTAGCGGGGGGGCCGACAGATACGCAGTATTTT. This sequence encodes CAWSVLAGGPTDTQYF.

The chain joins TRBV27 to TRBJ2-7; 9 nucleotides line up with TRBD1. The CDR3 extends over 16 amino acids. The germline V gene encodes CDR1 MNHEY and CDR2 SMNVEV (reference sequence). With 5 bases clipped from V and 4 bases from J, the junction kept 12 bases outside the gene matches. CDR3 in amino acids: CASSPRYRGRGYEQYF. CDR3 bases: TGTGCCAGCAGTCCACGGTACAGGGGGCGCGGGTACGAGCAGTACTTC.

This clone has a handful of counts. V usage is TRBV5-1 and J usage is TRBJ2-2, with D hard to call. The CDR3 extends over 13 amino acids. CDR1 SGHRS and CDR2 YFSETQ come from the germline V gene. Trimming cost V 1 base and J 4 bases, with 5 bases left between them. For the CDR3, the DNA is TGCGCCAGCAGCTTGAAAGCCACCGGGGAGCTGTTTTTT. This sequence encodes CASSLKATGELFF.

The gene calls are TRBV7-9 and TRBJ1-6; TRBD1 might be the D (5 bases). V lost 2 bases, J lost 10 bases, and 12 bases lay in between. The CDR3 is made up of 14 amino acids. The germline gives CDR1 SEHNR, CDR2 FQNEAQ (reference sequence). In nucleotides, the CDR3 is TGTGCCAGCAGCTTACTCCAGGGTTGGTCACCCCTCCACTTT. This gives the protein CASSLLQGWSPLHF. The whole variable domain, remainder taken from reference TRBV7-9 and TRBJ1-6, is DTGVSQNPRHKITKRGQNVTFRCDPISEHNRLYWYRQTLGQGPEFLTYFQNEAQLEKSRLLSDRFSAERPKGSFSTLEIQRTEQGDSAMYLCASSLLQGWSPLHFGNGTRLTVT.

The chain carries TRBV25-1 and TRBJ1-5, with 8 nucleotides matching TRBD1. V lost 4 bases to trimming and J lost 2 bases; unmatched junction nucleotides: 4. CDR1 is MGHDK, CDR2 SYGVNS, per germline. The CDR3 is 15 amino acids. This CDR3 is CASSGTGSGNQPQHF. CDR3 DNA: TGTGCCAGCAGTGGGACAGGGTCGGGCAATCAGCCCCAGCATTTT.

The chain combines TRBV5-6 with TRBJ2-7; D possibly corresponds to TRBD1 (6 bases). V lost 0 bases, J lost 5 bases, and 15 bases lay in between. The CDR3 runs to 15 residues. Germline CDR1 reads SGHDT; CDR2 reads YYEEEE. The CDR3 is CASSLGPRAGDEQYF. The CDR3 region has the DNA TGTGCCAGCAGCTTGGGACCCAGGGCAGGGGACGAGCAGTACTTC.

This clone has a handful of counts. The V gene is TRBV18, the J gene TRBJ2-1, with 7 bases aligning to TRBD1. This CDR3 contains 13 residues. In germline, CDR1 is KGHSH, CDR2 LQKENI. V shed 6 bases and J 5 bases; nucleotides not matched to a gene: 4. The CDR3 nucleotides read TGTGCCAGCTCCACAGGGGTAAACAATGAGCAGTTCTTC. Residues: CASSTGVNNEQFF.

V gene TRBV4-2 combines with J gene TRBJ1-4, with D maybe TRBD1 (5 bases). V dropped 1 base and J dropped 8 bases, with 11 bases sitting between them. This CDR3 has 14 amino acids. The V gene's germline CDR1 is LGHNA and CDR2 YNFKEQ. Here the CDR3 reads CASSQGQGGEKLFF. CDR3 nucleotides: TGTGCCAGCAGCCAAGGTCAGGGTGGCGAAAAACTGTTTTTT.

The CDR3 nucleotides read TGTGCCAGCACCCTCCGGGGGACTCACACTGAAGCTTTCTTT. Translated: CASTLRGTHTEAFF. V usage is TRBV28 and J usage is TRBJ1-1; the D gene is possibly TRBD1 (5 bases). Trimming removed 7 bases from V and 3 bases from J, with 15 bases in between. The CDR3 loop spans 14 amino acids. Per germline, CDR1 MDHEN and CDR2 SYDVKM.

The rearrangement uses TRBV7-3 and TRBJ1-5, with TRBD1 as a possible D gene (5 bases). V lost 5 bases to trimming and J lost 7 bases, with 12 bases between them. The length of the CDR3 is 13 residues. CDR1 is SGHTA and CDR2 is FQGTGA in the germline V gene. The CDR3 sequence: CASSPTVEQPQHF. DNA of the CDR3: TGTGCCAGCAGCCCGACAGTGGAGCAGCCCCAGCATTTT.

V usage is TRBV18 and J usage is TRBJ1-2, with TRBD1 matching 9 bases. J lost 13 bases, V lost 6 bases, and 6 bases had no gene match. Germline values: CDR1 KGHSH, CDR2 LQKENI. There are 11 residues in the CDR3. The CDR3 DNA is TGTGCCAGCTCGCTGGGACAGGGAAGCACCTTC. It is translated as CASSLGQGSTF.

The sample holds one count of this clone. The genes are TRBV5-1 and TRBJ2-3; the D is unclear. The CDR3 extends over 12 amino acids. Germline V gene data show CDR1 as SGHRS and CDR2 as YFSETQ. Trimming took off 0 bases at V and 4 bases at J, with 3 bases between the two ends. Here the CDR3 reads CASSLDADTQYF. CDR3 nucleotide sequence: TGCGCCAGCAGCTTGGATGCAGATACGCAGTATTTT.

V is TRBV15 and J is TRBJ1-1; 7 bases fit TRBD1. V lost 9 bases to trimming and J lost 6 bases; unmatched junction nucleotides: 13. The CDR3 loop spans 14 amino acids. The V gene's germline CDR1 is LNHNV and CDR2 YYDKDF (reference sequence). The CDR3 DNA reads TGTGCCACGAGATTTAGACAGGGAAAGTCTGAAGCTTTCTTT. It yields the protein CATRFRQGKSEAFF.

The chain combines TRBV29-1 with TRBJ1-1; D call uncertain. Germline V lookup: CDR1 SQVTM, CDR2 ANQGSEA. The CDR3 runs 12 residues. V lost 4 bases and J 5 bases, leaving 11 bases between the germline ends. The DNA of the CDR3 is TGCAGCGTTGCAAGGGCGGCGACTGAAGCTTTCTTT. Amino acids: CSVARAATEAFF. Variable domain in full (rest from reference TRBV29-1 and TRBJ1-1): SAVISQKPSRDICQRGTSLTIQCQVDSQVTMMFWYRQQPGQSLTLIATANQGSEATYESGFVIDKFPISRPNLTFSTLTVSNMSPEDSSIYLCSVARAATEAFFGQGTRLTVV.

The V call is TRBV5-1, the J call TRBJ2-1; perhaps TRBD2 as D (5 bases). Germline assignment: CDR1 SGHRS and CDR2 YFSETQ. V was trimmed by 0 bases and J by 1 base, leaving 8 bases between them. This CDR3 region has 15 residues. The CDR3 coding sequence is TGCGCCAGCAGCTTGGTGGGAGAATCCTACAATGAGCAGTTCTTC. Protein: CASSLVGESYNEQFF.

Worth noting for this clone: Other DNA variants within this sample encode the same CDR3. This chain links TRBV29-1 with TRBJ1-1; 9 bases match TRBD1. This CDR3 has 11 residues. Unmatched junction bases numbered 1, after V lost 6 bases and J lost 5 bases. Per germline, CDR1 SQVTM and CDR2 ANQGSEA. CDR3 amino acids: CSVTGGTEAFF. CDR3 sequence (DNA): TGCAGCGTGACAGGGGGTACTGAAGCTTTCTTT. Full variable domain (missing parts from reference TRBV29-1 and TRBJ1-1): SAVISQKPSRDICQRGTSLTIQCQVDSQVTMMFWYRQQPGQSLTLIATANQGSEATYESGFVIDKFPISRPNLTFSTLTVSNMSPEDSSIYLCSVTGGTEAFFGQGTRLTVV.

This clone was counted a few times. The genes are TRBV4-3 and TRBJ2-2; possible D gene TRBD1, 6 bases. This CDR3 has 16 residues. With 3 bases removed from V and 3 bases from J, the gap between germline ends came to 14 bases. Per the germline V gene, CDR1 is LGHNA and CDR2 is YSLEER. The CDR3 sequence is CASSHRKTGYTGELFF. The CDR3 DNA reads as TGCGCCAGCAGCCACAGGAAAACAGGGTACACCGGGGAGCTGTTTTTT.

Comment on this clone: Compared with germline, one end of the junction differs, possibly owing to a read error. The rearrangement links TRBV10-3 to TRBJ1-1; TRBD1 aligns across 7 bases. The CDR3 is made up of 13 amino acids. The V gene's germline CDR1 is ENHRY and CDR2 SYGVKD. The CDR3 sequence: CAKRQGVNTEAFF. In DNA, the CDR3 is TGCGCGAAAAGACAGGGCGTGAACACTGAAGCTTTCTTT.

This clone has just a few counts. This rearrangement joins TRBV7-9 to TRBJ2-1, with D possibly TRBD2 on 6 matching bases. The CDR3 is 12 residues long. Germline values: CDR1 SEHNR, CDR2 FQNEAQ (reference sequence). The V end was cut by 5 bases, the J end by 13 bases, with 15 bases between. The DNA of the CDR3 is TGTGCCAGCAGCCCGGGCGGGGCCTCTCAGTTCTTC. Its protein is CASSPGGASQFF.

This clone was found a few times. The rearrangement joins TRBV6-4 to TRBJ2-1; tentatively, D is TRBD2 (5 bases). Germline CDR1 is MRHNA and CDR2 is SNTAGT. V was cut by 0 bases and J by 10 bases, with 13 bases left in between. The CDR3 consists of 14 residues. CDR3 sequence: CASSDSSVRGEQFF. CDR3 coding DNA: TGTGCCAGCAGTGACTCGTCAGTACGCGGGGAGCAGTTCTTC.

This clone was counted once. The genes are TRBV29-1 and TRBJ2-7; possibly TRBD1 for D (6 bases). CDR1 and CDR2 from the germline V gene are SQVTM and ANQGSEA. The V end was cut by 6 bases, the J end by 0 bases, with 24 bases between. The CDR3 has 17 amino acids. In DNA, the CDR3 is TGCAGCGTGCTTGCGACAGGAACTCGTAAATCCTCCTACGAGCAGTACTTC. Its translation: CSVLATGTRKSSYEQYF.

V and J are TRBV4-3 and TRBJ1-1; no firm D call. Trimming shortened V by 1 base and J by 5 bases, and 8 bases separated the two germline ends. Germline V gives CDR1 LGHNA, CDR2 YSLEER. The CDR3 loop spans 13 amino acids. The CDR3 reads CASSQVLGTEAFF. The CDR3 DNA reads as TGCGCCAGCAGCCAAGTTTTGGGTACTGAAGCTTTCTTT.

V and J are TRBV29-1 and TRBJ2-5; D not certain. The CDR3 contains 10 residues. Germline CDR1 SQVTM, CDR2 ANQGSEA. Trimming cost V 5 bases and J 5 bases, with 6 bases left between them. The DNA of the CDR3 is TGCAGCGTTCTGAGCGAGACCCAGTACTTC. Its protein product is CSVLSETQYF.

The rearrangement links TRBV30 to TRBJ2-2; D may be TRBD1 (6 bases). CDR3 length equals 17 residues. The V end was cut by 0 bases, the J end by 5 bases, with 19 bases between. From germline, CDR1 is GTSNPN and CDR2 SVGIG (reference sequence). The CDR3 sequence: CAWSVRGFWTVTGELFF. CDR3 bases: TGTGCCTGGAGTGTAAGGGGATTTTGGACAGTGACCGGGGAGCTGTTTTTT.